The 14 T cell receptor beta chains reported below all come from one sample, sequenced in a study of T cells in localized non-small cell lung cancer. The assay was immunoSEQ multiplex PCR, and TCRdb's table has in-frame clones only and misses some. The data contain thousands of clones, 22% of them singletons. Source: lung tumor tissue, taken before any cancer treatment. The receptors come from a male donor at least 60 years old with stage III squamous cell lung carcinoma.

The table lists this clone with a few counts. This sequence joins TRBV6-8 and TRBJ1-1; D not resolved. V was shortened by 1 base and J by 5 bases, with 8 bases between the two germline ends. The CDR3 is 13 residues long. Germline V gives CDR1 MNHGY, CDR2 SAAAGT. CDR3 nucleotides: TGTGCCAGCAGTTACTTGAGGAATACTGAAGCTTTCTTT. Translating gives CASSYLRNTEAFF.

J is TRBJ1-2 and V is TRBV19, with unresolved D. The CDR3 loop spans 13 amino acids. Trimming pared 11 bases from V and 4 bases from J, leaving 17 bases between. Per germline, CDR1 LNHDA and CDR2 SQIVND (reference sequence). Here the CDR3 reads CASKTGLSYGYTF. The CDR3 DNA follows: TGTGCCTCTAAGACTGGGCTTAGCTATGGCTACACCTTC. Full variable domain (missing parts from reference TRBV19 and TRBJ1-2): DGGITQSPKYLFRKEGQNVTLSCEQNLNHDAMYWYRQDPGQGLRLIYYSQIVNDFQKGDIAEGYSVSREKKESFPLTVTSAQKNPTAFYLCASKTGLSYGYTFGSGTRLTVV.

V gene TRBV5-1 combines with J gene TRBJ1-3; D is unclear. V was clipped by 3 bases and J by 3 bases, with 13 bases between them. CDR3 length: 15 amino acids. Germline V gene lookup returns CDR1 SGHRS and CDR2 YFSETQ. CDR3 coding DNA: TGCGCCAGCAGCTCTCGGGAGGGCGGTGGAAACACCATATATTTT. It codes for CASSSREGGGNTIYF.

The chain couples TRBV11-3 to TRBJ2-7; 9 bases are shared with TRBD1. This CDR3 has 15 amino acids. With V trimmed by 7 bases and J by 1 base, 8 bases remained unmatched. In germline, CDR1 is SGHNT, CDR2 YENEEA. CDR3 bases: TGTGCCAGCAACTTGGGAGGGACAGGGTCCTACGAGCAGTACTTC. It specifies CASNLGGTGSYEQYF. Combining the CDR3 with reference TRBV11-3 and TRBJ2-7 gives the whole variable domain EAGVVQSPRYKIIEKKQPVAFWCNPISGHNTLYWYLQNLGQGPELLIRYENEEAVDDSQLPKDRFSAERLKGVDSTLKIQPAELGDSAVYLCASNLGGTGSYEQYFGPGTRLTVT.

The chain uses TRBV11-3 and TRBJ1-5, with 10 bases identical to TRBD1. The J segment lost 10 bases and the V segment lost 3 bases, leaving 6 bases of the junction unmatched. Germline V gives CDR1 SGHNT, CDR2 YENEEA. The CDR3 has 14 residues. CDR3 in amino acids: CASSLGQGYEPQHF. Here the CDR3 DNA reads TGTGCCAGCAGCTTGGGACAGGGGTATGAACCCCAGCATTTT.

The CDR3 DNA sequence: TGTGCCAGTAGTATATCCGACACACCTCATCGGCCCCAGCATTTT. This codes for CASSISDTPHRPQHF. The chain is built from TRBV19 and TRBJ1-5; no reliable D call. The ends were cut back, 2 bases at V and 9 bases at J, with 17 bases in the middle. This CDR3 has 15 amino acids. Germline CDR1 LNHDA, CDR2 SQIVND (reference sequence).

The chain couples TRBV18 to TRBJ1-5, with TRBD1 identical over 8 bases. Germline loops: CDR1 KGHSH, CDR2 LQKENI. J was trimmed by 2 bases and V by 4 bases; bases with no gene match: 4. There are 15 residues in the CDR3. CDR3 bases: TGTGCCAGCTCACGCGCGACAGGGGGCAATCAGCCCCAGCATTTT. It translates to CASSRATGGNQPQHF.

This clone was counted only a few times. V and J are TRBV15 and TRBJ1-2; 7 bases map to TRBD1. The CDR3 has 16 residues. Germline loops: CDR1 LNHNV, CDR2 YYDKDF (reference sequence). Trimming took 1 base from V and 5 from J; bases not matched to a gene: 10. CDR3 DNA sequence: TGTGCCACCAGCAGAGGCTTTGGACAGGCCGAATATGGCTACACCTTC. Encoded protein: CATSRGFGQAEYGYTF.

J is TRBJ2-5 and V is TRBV2, with D unclear. The CDR3 sequence is 18 residues long. Germline CDR1 and CDR2: SNHLY and FYNNEI. Trimming left V 6 bases short and J 1 base short, with 24 bases between. CDR3 coding DNA: TGTGCCAGCAGCGCCCCAACCTCGCGGATGAACCGCCAAGAGACCCAGTACTTC. Translated: CASSAPTSRMNRQETQYF.

By share, this clone ranks as medium-sized. This chain connects TRBV1 to TRBJ1-2; the D call in the table, TRBD1, was not verified against the DNA. TRBV1 is classified as a pseudogene. The CDR3 sequence is 15 residues long. The CDR3: CASSQSVLPNYGYTF. CDR3 DNA: TGCGCCAGCAGCCAATCAGTATTACCTAACTATGGCTACACCTTC.

The chain uses TRBV4-1 and TRBJ1-1; 7 bases align to TRBD1. The CDR3 is 15 amino acids. The V and J ends lost 4 bases and 1 base, in that order; junction bases with no gene match: 6. Looked up from germline, CDR1 is MGHRA and CDR2 is YSYEKL. The CDR3 coding sequence is TGCGCCAGCAGCCTCCGGACAGGACCGAACACTGAAGCTTTCTTT. The encoded protein is CASSLRTGPNTEAFF.

J is TRBJ1-5 and V is TRBV19; D gene uncertain. Per germline, CDR1 LNHDA and CDR2 SQIVND (reference sequence). The CDR3 is 13 residues long. V shed 3 bases and J shed 6 bases, with 9 bases lying between them. The CDR3 region has the DNA TGTGCCAGTAGTATTTCACAGACTCAGCCCCAGCATTTT. It codes for CASSISQTQPQHF.

This clone turned up a few times. The chain is built from TRBV25-1 and TRBJ1-2, with a weak D call TRBD1 (6 bases). CDR3 size: 12 residues. V shed 6 bases and J shed 9 bases, with 14 bases lying between them. Per the germline V gene, CDR1 is MGHDK and CDR2 is SYGVNS. In DNA, the CDR3 is TGTGCCAGCAGCCCACAGGGAGTGCGCTACACCTTC. Translated: CASSPQGVRYTF.

The chain combines TRBV10-2 with TRBJ1-1; 7 bases align to TRBD1. V shed 5 bases and J 0 bases; nucleotides not matched to a gene: 3. Germline V lookup: CDR1 WSHSY, CDR2 SAAADI. CDR3 length: 14 residues. The CDR3 coding sequence is TGCGCCAGCAGTAAGACAGGGCTGAACACTGAAGCTTTCTTT. This encodes CASSKTGLNTEAFF.